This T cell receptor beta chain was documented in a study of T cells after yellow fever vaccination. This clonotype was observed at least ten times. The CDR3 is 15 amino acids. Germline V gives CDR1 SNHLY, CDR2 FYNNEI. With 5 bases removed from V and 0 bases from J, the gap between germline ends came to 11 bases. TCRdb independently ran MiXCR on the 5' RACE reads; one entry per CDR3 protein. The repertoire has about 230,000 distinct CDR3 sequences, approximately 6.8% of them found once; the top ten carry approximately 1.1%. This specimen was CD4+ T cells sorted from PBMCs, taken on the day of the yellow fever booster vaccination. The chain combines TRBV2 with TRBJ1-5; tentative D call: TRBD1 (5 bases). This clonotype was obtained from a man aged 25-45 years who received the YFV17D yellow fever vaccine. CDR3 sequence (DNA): TGTGCCAGCAGTTCCTCAGGGCGTAGCAATCAGCCCCAGCATTTT. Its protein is CASSSSGRSNQPQHF.